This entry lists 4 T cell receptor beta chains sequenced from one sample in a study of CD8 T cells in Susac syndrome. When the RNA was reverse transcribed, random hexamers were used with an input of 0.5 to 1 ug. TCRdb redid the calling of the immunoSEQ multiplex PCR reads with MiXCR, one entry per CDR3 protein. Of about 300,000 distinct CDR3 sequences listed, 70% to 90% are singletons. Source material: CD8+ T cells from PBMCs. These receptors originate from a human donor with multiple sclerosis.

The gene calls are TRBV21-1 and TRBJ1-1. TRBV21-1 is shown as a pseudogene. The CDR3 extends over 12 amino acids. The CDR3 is CASSKKYGGAFF. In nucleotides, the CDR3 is TGTGCCAGCAGCAAAAAGTACGGCGGAGCTTTCTTT.

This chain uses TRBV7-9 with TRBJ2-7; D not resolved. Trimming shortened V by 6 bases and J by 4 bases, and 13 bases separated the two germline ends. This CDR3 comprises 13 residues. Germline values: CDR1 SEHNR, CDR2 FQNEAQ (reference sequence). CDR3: CASSPPLVYEQYF. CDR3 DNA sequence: TGTGCCAGCAGTCCGCCATTGGTTTACGAGCAGTACTTC. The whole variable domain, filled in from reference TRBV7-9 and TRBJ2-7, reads DTGVSQNPRHKITKRGQNVTFRCDPISEHNRLYWYRQTLGQGPEFLTYFQNEAQLEKSRLLSDRFSAERPKGSFSTLEIQRTEQGDSAMYLCASSPPLVYEQYFGPGTRLTVT.

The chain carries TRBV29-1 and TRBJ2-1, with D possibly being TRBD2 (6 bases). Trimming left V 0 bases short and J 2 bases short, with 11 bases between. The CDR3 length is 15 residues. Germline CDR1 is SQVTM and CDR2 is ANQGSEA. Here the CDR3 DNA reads TGCAGCGTTGAAGATGGGAGGAGCCCCTACAATGAGCAGTTCTTC. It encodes CSVEDGRSPYNEQFF.

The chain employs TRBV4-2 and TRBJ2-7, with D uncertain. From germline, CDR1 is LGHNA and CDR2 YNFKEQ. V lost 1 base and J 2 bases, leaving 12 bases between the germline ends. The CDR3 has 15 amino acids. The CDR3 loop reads CASSQVAGGPYEQYF. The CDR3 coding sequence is TGTGCCAGCAGCCAAGTGGCAGGCGGCCCCTACGAGCAGTACTTC.